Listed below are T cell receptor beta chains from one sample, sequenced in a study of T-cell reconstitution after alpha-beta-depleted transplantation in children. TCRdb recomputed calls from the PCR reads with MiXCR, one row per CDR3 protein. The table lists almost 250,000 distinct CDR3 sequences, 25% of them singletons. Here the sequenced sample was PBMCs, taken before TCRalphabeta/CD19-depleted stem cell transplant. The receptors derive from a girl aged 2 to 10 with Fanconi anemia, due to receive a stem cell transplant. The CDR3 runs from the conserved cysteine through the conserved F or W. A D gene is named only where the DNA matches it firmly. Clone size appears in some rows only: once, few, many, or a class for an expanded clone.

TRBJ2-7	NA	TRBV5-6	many	TGTGCCAGCAGCTTGGGAGGGATATACGAGCAGTACTTC	CASSLGGIYEQYF
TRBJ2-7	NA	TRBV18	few	TGTGCCAGCTCACGGGCAGGCCGAAGCCCTCCCTACGAGCAGTACTTC	CASSRAGRSPPYEQYF
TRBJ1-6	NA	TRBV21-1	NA	TGTGCCATCAGCCTGGGGAATTCACCCCTCCACTTT	CAISLGNSPLHF
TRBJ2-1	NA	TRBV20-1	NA	TGCAGTGCTAGTTTCCTGGGCAATCACAATGAGCAGTTCTTC	CSASFLGNHNEQFF
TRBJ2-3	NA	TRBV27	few	TGTGCCAGCAGTTTGAGTGGGTACCCCACTACTTTT	CASSLSGYPTTF
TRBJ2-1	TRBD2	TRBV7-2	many	TGTGCCAGCAGCTTAGCCCCGGGACTAGCCTTCAATGAGCAGTTCTTC	CASSLAPGLAFNEQFF
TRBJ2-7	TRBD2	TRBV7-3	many	TGTGCCAGCAGCCTCTACGGCGGGAGTCAAAGCGAGCAGTACTTC	CASSLYGGSQSEQYF
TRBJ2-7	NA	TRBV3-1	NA	TGTGCCAGCAGCCAAGAAAAAGGTTCAAACGAGCAGTACTTC	CASSQEKGSNEQYF
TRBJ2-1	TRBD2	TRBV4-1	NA	TGCGCCAGCAGCCAACTAGCGGGGGGACCCATGGGATTCTTC	CASSQLAGGPMGFF
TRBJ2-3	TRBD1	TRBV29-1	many	TGCAGCGTGGACAGGGTGGGCACAGATACGCAGTATTTT	CSVDRVGTDTQYF
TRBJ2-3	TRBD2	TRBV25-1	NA	TGTGCCAGCAGTCGTAGCGGGAGGGTCACAGATACGCAGTATTTT	CASSRSGRVTDTQYF
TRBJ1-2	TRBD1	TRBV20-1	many	TGCAGTGCTAGACCCCTTGGACAGGGGCTCAACTATGGCTACACCTTC	CSARPLGQGLNYGYTF
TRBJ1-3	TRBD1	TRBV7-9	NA	TGTGCCAGCAGCTTATGGGACAGGGGGACGGGAAACACCATATATTTT	CASSLWDRGTGNTIYF
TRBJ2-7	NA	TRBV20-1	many	TGCAGTGCTAGAGATCCCGACTTAACCTACGAGCAGTACTTC	CSARDPDLTYEQYF
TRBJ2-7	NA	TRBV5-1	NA	TGCGCCAGCAGCCCAAGACAACCCAGTAGTTACGAGCAGTACTTC	CASSPRQPSSYEQYF